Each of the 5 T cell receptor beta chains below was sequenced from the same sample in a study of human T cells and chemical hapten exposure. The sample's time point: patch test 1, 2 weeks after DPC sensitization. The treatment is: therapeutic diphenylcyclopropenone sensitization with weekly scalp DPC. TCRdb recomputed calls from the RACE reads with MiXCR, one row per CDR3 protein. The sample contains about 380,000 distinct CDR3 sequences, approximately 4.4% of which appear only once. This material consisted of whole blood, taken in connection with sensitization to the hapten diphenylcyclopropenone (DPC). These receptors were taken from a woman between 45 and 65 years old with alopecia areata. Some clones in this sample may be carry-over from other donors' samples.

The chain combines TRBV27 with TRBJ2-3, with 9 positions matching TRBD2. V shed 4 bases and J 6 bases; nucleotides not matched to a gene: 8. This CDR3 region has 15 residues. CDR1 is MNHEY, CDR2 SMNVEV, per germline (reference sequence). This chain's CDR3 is CASSSGKLAGDTQYF. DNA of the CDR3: TGTGCCAGCAGTTCGGGCAAACTAGCGGGCGATACGCAGTATTTT.

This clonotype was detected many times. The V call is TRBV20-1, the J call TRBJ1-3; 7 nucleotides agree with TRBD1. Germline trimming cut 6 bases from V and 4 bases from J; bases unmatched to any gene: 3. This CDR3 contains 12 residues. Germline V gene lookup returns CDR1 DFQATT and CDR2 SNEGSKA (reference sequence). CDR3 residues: CSARDRGNTIYF. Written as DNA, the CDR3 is TGCAGTGCAAGGGACAGAGGAAACACCATATATTTT.

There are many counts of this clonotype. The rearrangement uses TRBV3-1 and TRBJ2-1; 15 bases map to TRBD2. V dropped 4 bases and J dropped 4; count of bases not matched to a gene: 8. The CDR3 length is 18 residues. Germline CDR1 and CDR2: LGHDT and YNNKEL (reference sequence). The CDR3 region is CASSPGLAGGTVYNEQFF. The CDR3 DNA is TGTGCCAGCAGCCCGGGACTAGCGGGAGGCACCGTTTACAATGAGCAGTTCTTC.

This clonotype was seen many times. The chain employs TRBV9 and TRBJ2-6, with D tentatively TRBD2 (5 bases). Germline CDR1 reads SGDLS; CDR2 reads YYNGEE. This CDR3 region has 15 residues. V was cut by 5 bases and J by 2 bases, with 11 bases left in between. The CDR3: CASSVGGTGANVLTF. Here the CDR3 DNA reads TGTGCCAGCAGTGTTGGAGGAACTGGGGCCAACGTCCTGACTTTC.

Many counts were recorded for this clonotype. The CDR3 DNA reads as TGTGCCTGGAATTCCCGGGAGACCCAGTACTTC. This encodes CAWNSRETQYF. V is TRBV30 and J is TRBJ2-5; D ambiguous. Trimming stripped 4 bases from V and 5 bases from J, with 8 bases between. The CDR3 sequence is 11 residues long. Germline lookup yields CDR1 GTSNPN and CDR2 SVGIG (reference sequence). Variable domain in full (rest from reference TRBV30 and TRBJ2-5): SQTIHQWPATLVQPVGSPLSLECTVEGTSNPNLYWYRQAAGRGLQLLFYSVGIGQISSEVPQNLSASRPQDRQFILSSKKLLLSDSGFYLCAWNSRETQYFGPGTRLLVL.